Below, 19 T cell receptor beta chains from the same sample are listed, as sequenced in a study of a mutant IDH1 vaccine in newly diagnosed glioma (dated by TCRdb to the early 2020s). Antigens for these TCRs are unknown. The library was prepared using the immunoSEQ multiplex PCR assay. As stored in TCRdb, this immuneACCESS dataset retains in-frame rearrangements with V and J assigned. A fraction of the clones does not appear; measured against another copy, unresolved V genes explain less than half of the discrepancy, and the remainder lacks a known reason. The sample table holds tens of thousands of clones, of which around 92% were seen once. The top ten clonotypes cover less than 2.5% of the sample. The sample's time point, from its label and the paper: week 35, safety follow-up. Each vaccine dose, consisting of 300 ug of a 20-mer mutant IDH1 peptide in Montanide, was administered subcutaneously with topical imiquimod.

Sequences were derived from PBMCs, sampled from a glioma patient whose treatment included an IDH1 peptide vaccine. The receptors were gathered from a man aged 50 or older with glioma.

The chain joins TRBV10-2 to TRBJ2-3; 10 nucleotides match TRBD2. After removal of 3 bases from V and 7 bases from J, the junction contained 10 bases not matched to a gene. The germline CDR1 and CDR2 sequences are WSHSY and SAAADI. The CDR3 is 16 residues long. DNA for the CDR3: TGCGCCAGCAGTGATATCCAGCGGGGGGGCGGGAATACGCAGTATTTT. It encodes CASSDIQRGGGNTQYF.

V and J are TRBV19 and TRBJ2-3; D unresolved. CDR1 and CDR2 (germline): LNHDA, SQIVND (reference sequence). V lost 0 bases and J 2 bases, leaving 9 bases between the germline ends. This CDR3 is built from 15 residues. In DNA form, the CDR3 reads TGTGCCAGTAGTATAGAACCGCTTGTCACAGATACGCAGTATTTT. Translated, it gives CASSIEPLVTDTQYF.

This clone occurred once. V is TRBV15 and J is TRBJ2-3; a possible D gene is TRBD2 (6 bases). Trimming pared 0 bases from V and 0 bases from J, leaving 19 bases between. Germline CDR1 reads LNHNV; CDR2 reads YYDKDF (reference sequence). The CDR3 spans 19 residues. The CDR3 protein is CATSRDYQQRGVSTDTQYF. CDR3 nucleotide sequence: TGTGCCACCAGCAGAGATTATCAACAGCGCGGGGTTAGCACAGATACGCAGTATTTT.

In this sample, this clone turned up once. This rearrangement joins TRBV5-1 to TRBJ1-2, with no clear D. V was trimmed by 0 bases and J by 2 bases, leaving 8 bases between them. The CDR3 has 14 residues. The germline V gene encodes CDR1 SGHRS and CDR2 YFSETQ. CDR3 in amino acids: CASSLAAENYGYTF. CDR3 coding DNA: TGCGCCAGCAGCTTGGCGGCGGAGAACTATGGCTACACCTTC.

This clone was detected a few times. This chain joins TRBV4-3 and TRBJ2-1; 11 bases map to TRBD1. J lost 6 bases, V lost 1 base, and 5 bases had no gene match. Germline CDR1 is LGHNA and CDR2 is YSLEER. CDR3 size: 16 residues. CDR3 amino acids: CASSQATGTGGNEQFF. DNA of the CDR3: TGCGCCAGCAGCCAAGCTACCGGGACAGGGGGCAATGAGCAGTTCTTC.

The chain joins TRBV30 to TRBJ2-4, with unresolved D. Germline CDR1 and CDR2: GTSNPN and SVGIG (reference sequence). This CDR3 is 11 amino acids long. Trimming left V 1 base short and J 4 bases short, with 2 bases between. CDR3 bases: TGTGCCTGGAGTGCTAAAAACATTCAGTACTTC. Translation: CAWSAKNIQYF.

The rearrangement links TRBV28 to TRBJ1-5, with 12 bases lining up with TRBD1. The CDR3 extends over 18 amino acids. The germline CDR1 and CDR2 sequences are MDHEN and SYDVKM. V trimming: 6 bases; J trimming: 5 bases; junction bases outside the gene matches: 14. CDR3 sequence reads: CASRPVPGQGAVYQPQHF. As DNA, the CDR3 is TGTGCCAGCAGACCCGTCCCGGGACAGGGGGCTGTCTATCAGCCCCAGCATTTT.

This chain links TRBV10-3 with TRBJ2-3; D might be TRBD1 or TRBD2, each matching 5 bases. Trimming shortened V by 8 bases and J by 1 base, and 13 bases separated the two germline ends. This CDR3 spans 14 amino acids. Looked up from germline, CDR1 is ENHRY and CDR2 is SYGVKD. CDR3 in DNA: TGTGCCATCTCTGGCCGGGACGGCACAGATACGCAGTATTTT. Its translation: CAISGRDGTDTQYF.

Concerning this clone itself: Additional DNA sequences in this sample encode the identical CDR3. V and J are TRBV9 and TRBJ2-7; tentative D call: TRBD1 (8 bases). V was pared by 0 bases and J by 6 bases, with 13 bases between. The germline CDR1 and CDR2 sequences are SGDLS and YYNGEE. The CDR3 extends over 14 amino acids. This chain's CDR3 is CASSVAYRGGEQYF. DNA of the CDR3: TGTGCCAGCAGCGTAGCTTACAGGGGGGGCGAGCAGTACTTC. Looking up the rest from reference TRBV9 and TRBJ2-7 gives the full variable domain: DSGVTQTPKHLITATGQRVTLRCSPRSGDLSVYWYQQSLDQGLQFLIQYYNGEERAKGNILERFSAQQFPDLHSELNLSSLELGDSALYFCASSVAYRGGEQYFGPGTRLTVT.

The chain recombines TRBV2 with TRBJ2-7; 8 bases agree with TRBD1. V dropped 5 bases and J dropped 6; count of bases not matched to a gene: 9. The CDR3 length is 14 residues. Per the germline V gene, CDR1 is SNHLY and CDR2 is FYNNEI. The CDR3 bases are TGTGCCAGCAGTAAGAGCACAGGGGGAGGCGAGCAGTACTTC. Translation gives CASSKSTGGGEQYF.

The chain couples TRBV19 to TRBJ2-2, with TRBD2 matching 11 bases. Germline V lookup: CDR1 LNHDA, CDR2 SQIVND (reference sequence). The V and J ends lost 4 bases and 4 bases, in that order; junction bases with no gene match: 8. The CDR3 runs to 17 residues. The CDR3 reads CASSRYRLAGPTGELFF. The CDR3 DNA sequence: TGTGCCAGTAGTAGGTACCGACTAGCGGGGCCCACCGGGGAGCTGTTTTTT.

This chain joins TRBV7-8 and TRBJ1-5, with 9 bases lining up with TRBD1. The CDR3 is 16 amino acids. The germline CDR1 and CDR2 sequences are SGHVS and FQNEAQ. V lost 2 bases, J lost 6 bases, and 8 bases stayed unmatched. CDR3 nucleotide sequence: TGTGCCAGCAGCTTATTTGGGACAGGGTCCGGTCAGCCCCAGCATTTT. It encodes CASSLFGTGSGQPQHF. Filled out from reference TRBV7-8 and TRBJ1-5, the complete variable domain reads GAGVSQSPRYKVAKRGQDVALRCDPISGHVSLFWYQQALGQGPEFLTYFQNEAQLDKSGLPSDRFFAERPEGSVSTLKIQRTQQEDSAVYLCASSLFGTGSGQPQHFGDGTRLSIL.

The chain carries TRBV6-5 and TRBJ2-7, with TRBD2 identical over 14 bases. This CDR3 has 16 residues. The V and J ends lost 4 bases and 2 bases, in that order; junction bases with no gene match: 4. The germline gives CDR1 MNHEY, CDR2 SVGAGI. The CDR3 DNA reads TGTGCCAGCAGTTCCCTGACTAGCGGGGGGGCCTACGAGCAGTACTTC. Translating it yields CASSSLTSGGAYEQYF.

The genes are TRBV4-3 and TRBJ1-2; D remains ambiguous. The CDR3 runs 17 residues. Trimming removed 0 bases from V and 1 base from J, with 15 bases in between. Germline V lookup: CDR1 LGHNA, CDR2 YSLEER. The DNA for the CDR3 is TGCGCCAGCAGCCAAGATAGGTTTGGCAGTTTTAACTATGGCTACACCTTC. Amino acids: CASSQDRFGSFNYGYTF.

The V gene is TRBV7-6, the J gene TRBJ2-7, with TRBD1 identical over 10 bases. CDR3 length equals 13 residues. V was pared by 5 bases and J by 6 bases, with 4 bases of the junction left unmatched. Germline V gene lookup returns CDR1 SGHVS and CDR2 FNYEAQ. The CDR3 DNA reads TGTGCCAGCAGCCGTGACAGGGGGCGCGAGCAGTACTTC. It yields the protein CASSRDRGREQYF.

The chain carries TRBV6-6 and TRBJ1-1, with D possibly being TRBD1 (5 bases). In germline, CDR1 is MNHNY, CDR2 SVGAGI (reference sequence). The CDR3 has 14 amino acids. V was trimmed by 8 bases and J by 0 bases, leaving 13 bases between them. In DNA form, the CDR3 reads TGTGCCAGCGCCCTGGGGGGGATGAACACTGAAGCTTTCTTT. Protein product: CASALGGMNTEAFF.

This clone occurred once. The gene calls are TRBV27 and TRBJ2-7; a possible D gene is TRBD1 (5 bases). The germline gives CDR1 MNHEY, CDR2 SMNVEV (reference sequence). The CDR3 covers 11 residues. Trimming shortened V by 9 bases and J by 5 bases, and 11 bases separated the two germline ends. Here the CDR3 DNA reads TGTGCCAGTTTCAAGGGGCACGAGCAGTACTTC. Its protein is CASFKGHEQYF.

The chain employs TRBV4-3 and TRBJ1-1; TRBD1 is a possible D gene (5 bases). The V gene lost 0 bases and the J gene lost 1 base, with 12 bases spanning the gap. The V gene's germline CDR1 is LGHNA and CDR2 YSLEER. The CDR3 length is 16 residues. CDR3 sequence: CASSQDSKGRNTEAFF. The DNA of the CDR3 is TGCGCCAGCAGCCAAGATAGCAAGGGGCGGAACACTGAAGCTTTCTTT.

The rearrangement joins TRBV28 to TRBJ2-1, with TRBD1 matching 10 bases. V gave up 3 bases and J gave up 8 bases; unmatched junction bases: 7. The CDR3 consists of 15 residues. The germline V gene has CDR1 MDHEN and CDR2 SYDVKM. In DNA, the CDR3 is TGTGCCAGCAGTTTGTTCGGACAGGGGGAGGATGAGCAGTTCTTC. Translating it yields CASSLFGQGEDEQFF.